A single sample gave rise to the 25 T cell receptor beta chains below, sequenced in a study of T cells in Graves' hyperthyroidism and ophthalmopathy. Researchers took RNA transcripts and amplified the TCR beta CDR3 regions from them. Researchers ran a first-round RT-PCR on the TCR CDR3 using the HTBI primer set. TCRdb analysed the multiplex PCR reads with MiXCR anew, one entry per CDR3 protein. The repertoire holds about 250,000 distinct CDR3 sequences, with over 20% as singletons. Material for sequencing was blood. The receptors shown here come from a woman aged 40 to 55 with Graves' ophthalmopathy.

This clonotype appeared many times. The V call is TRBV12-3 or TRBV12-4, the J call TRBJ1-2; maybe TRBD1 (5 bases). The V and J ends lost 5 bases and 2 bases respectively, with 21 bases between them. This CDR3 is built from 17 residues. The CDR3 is CASSQILSGTVNYGYTF. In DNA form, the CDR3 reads TGTGCCAGCAGTCAAATACTTTCCGGGACGGTGAACTATGGCTACACCTTC.

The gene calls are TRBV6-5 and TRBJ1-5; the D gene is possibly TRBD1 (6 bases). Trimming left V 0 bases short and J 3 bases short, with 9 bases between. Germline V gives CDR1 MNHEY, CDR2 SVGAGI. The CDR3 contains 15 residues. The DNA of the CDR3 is TGTGCCAGCAGTTACTCAAGACAGGTCAATCAGCCCCAGCATTTT. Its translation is CASSYSRQVNQPQHF.

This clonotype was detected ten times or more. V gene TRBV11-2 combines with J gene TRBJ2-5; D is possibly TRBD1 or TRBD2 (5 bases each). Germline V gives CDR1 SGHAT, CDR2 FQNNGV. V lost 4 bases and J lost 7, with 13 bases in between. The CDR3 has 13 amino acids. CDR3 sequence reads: CASSSGASGTQYF. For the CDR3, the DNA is TGTGCCAGCAGCTCCGGGGCTTCAGGGACCCAGTACTTC.

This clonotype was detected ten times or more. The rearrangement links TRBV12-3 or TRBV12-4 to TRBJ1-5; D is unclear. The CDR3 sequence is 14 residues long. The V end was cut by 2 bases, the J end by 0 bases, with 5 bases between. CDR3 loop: CASSLFNSNQPQHF. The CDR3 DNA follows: TGTGCCAGCAGTTTATTTAATAGCAATCAGCCCCAGCATTTT.

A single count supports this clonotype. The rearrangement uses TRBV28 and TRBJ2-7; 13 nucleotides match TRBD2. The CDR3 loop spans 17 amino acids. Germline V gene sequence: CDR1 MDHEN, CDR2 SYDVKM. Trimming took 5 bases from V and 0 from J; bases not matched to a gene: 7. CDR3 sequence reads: CASSKGLAGSSSYEQYF. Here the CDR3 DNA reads TGTGCCAGCAGTAAGGGACTAGCGGGGTCGAGCTCCTACGAGCAGTACTTC.

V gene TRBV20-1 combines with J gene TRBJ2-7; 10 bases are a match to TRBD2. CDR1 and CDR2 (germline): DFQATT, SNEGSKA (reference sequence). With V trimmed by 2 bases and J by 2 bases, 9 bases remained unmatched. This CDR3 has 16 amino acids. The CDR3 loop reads CSARPQREGPPYEQYF. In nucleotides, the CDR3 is TGCAGTGCTAGACCCCAGCGGGAGGGCCCTCCCTACGAGCAGTACTTC.

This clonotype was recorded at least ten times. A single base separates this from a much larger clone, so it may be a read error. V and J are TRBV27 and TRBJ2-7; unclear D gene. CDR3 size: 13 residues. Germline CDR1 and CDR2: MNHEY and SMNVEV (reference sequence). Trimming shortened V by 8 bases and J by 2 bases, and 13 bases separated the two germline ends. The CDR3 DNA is TGTGCCAGCGGCCCAACGGTAGCCTACGAGCAGTACTTC. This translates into CASGPTVAYEQYF.

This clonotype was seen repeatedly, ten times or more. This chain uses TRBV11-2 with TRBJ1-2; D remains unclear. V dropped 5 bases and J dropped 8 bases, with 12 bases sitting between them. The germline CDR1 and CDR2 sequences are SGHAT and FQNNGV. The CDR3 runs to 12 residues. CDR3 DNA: TGTGCCAGCAGCAGAGGGAGGCTGGGCTACACCTTC. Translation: CASSRGRLGYTF.

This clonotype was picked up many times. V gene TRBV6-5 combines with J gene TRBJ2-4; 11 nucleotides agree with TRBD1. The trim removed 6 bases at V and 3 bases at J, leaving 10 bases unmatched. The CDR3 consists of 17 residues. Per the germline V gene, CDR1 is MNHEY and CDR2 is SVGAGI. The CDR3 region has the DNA TGTGCCAGCAGGTCTCCGGGACAGGGGGGTGACAAAAACATTCAGTACTTC. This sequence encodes CASRSPGQGGDKNIQYF.

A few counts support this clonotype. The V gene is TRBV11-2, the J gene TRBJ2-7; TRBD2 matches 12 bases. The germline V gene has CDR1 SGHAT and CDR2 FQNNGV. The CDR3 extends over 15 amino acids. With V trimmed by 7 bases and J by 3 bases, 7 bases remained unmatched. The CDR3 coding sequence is TGTGCCAGCACCCCCGGACTAGCGGGGATCTACGAGCAGTACTTC. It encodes CASTPGLAGIYEQYF. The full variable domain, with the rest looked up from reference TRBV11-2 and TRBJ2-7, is EAGVAQSPRYKIIEKRQSVAFWCNPISGHATLYWYQQILGQGPKLLIQFQNNGVVDDSQLPKDRFSAERLKGVDSTLKIQPAKLEDSAVYLCASTPGLAGIYEQYFGPGTRLTVT.

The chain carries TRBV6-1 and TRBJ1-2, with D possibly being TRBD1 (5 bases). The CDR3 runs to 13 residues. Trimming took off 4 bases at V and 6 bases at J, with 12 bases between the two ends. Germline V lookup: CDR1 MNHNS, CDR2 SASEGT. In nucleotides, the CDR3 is TGTGCCAGCAGTGTCACCCAGGGAGATGGCTACACCTTC. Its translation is CASSVTQGDGYTF.

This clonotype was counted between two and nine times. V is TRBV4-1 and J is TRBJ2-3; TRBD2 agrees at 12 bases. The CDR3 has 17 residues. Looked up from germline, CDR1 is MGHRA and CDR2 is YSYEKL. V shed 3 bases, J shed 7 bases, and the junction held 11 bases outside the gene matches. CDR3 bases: TGCGCCAGCAGCCAGACTCCGACTAGCGGGAGTGGAAATACGCAGTATTTT. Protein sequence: CASSQTPTSGSGNTQYF.

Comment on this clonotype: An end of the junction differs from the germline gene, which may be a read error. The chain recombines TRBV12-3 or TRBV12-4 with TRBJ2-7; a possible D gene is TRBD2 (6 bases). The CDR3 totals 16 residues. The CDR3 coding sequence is TGTACCAGCAGTCCCGGGTCGGGGGAGAGCTCCTACGAGCAGTACTTC. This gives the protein CTSSPGSGESSYEQYF.

The CDR3 bases are TGTGCCAGCAGCCGGTTCTATGAAGCTTTCTTT. Amino acids: CASSRFYEAFF. J is TRBJ1-1 and V is TRBV11-2; D remains unclear. V lost 5 bases, J lost 7 bases, and 8 bases lay in between. This CDR3 contains 11 residues. Germline lookup yields CDR1 SGHAT and CDR2 FQNNGV.

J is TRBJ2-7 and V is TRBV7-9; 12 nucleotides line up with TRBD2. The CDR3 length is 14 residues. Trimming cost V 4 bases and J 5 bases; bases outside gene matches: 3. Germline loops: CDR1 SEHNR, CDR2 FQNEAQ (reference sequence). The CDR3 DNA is TGTGCCAGCAGCTCGACTAGCGGGAGCCACGAGCAGTACTTC. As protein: CASSSTSGSHEQYF. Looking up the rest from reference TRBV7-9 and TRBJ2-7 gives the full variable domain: DTGVSQNPRHKITKRGQNVTFRCDPISEHNRLYWYRQTLGQGPEFLTYFQNEAQLEKSRLLSDRFSAERPKGSFSTLEIQRTEQGDSAMYLCASSSTSGSHEQYFGPGTRLTVT.

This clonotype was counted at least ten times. The DNA of the CDR3 is TGTGCCAGCAGGCCAGTCCAGAACACTGAAGCTTTCTTT. It specifies CASRPVQNTEAFF. The chain has TRBV9 and TRBJ1-1; no clear D gene. The V gene lost 5 bases and the J gene lost 1 base, with 9 bases spanning the gap. This CDR3 spans 13 amino acids. CDR1 SGDLS and CDR2 YYNGEE come from the germline V gene.

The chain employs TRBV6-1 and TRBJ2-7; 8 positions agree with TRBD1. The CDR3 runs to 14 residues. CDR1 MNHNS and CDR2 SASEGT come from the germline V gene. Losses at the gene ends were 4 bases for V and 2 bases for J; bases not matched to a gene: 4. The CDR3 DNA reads TGTGCCAGCAGTGTGTGGACAGGGACCTACGAGCAGTACTTC. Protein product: CASSVWTGTYEQYF.

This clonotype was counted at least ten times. The CDR3 DNA follows: TGTGCCACCAGTGTCCCAACCGGGACTAGCGGGACCGGGGAGCTGTTTTTT. It yields the protein CATSVPTGTSGTGELFF. This chain uses TRBV24-1 with TRBJ2-2; 12 bases line up with TRBD2. The CDR3 is 17 residues long. V was clipped by 5 bases and J by 5 bases; unmatched bases: 8. CDR1 is KGHDR and CDR2 is SFDVKD in the germline V gene.

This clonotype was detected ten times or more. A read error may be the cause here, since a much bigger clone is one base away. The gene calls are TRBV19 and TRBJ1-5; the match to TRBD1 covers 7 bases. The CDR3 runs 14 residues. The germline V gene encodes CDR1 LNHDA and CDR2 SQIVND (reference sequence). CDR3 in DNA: TGTGCCGGTAGTCAAGGGGGCGGCAATCAGCCCCAGCATTTT. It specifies CAGSQGGGNQPQHF.

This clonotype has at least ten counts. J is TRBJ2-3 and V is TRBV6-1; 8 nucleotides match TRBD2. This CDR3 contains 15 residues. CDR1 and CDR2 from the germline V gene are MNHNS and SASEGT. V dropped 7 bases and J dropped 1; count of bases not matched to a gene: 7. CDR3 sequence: CASKEREIGTDTQYF. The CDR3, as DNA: TGTGCCAGCAAAGAGCGGGAGATCGGCACAGATACGCAGTATTTT.

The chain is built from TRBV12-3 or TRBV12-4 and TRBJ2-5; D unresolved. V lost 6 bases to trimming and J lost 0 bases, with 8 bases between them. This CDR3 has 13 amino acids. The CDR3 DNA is TGTGCCAGCAGCAACGGTCACCAAGAGACCCAGTACTTC. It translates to CASSNGHQETQYF.

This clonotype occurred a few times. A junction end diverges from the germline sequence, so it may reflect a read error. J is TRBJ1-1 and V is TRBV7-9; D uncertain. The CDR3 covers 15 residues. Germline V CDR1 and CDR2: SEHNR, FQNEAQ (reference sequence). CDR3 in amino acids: CASSFSGSFGTEASF. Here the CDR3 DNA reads TGTGCCAGCAGCTTCTCTGGTTCCTTCGGCACTGAAGCTTCCTTT.

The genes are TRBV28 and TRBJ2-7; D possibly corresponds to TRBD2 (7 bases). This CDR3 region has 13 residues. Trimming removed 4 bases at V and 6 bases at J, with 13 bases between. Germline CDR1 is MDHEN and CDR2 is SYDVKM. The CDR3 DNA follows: TGTGCCAGCAGTTGGGGGGGCCCCCGCGAGCAGTACTTC. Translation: CASSWGGPREQYF.

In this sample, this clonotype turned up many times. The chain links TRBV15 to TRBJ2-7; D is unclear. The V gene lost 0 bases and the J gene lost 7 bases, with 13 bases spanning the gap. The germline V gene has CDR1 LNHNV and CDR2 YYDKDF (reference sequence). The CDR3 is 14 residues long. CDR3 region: CATSRDTTDREQYF. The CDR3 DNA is TGTGCCACCAGCAGAGATACAACTGATCGGGAGCAGTACTTC. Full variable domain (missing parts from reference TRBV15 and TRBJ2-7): DAMVIQNPRYQVTQFGKPVTLSCSQTLNHNVMYWYQQKSSQAPKLLFHYYDKDFNNEADTPDNFQSRRPNTSFCFLDIRSPGLGDTAMYLCATSRDTTDREQYFGPGTRLTVT.

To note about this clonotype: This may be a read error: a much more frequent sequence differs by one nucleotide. The CDR3 loop is CVSSSGKQGGGHQHF. CDR3 DNA sequence: TGTGTCAGCAGTTCGGGCAAACAGGGAGGGGGGCACCAGCATTTT. The chain is built from TRBV12-3 or TRBV12-4 and TRBJ1-5; D might be TRBD1 (6 bases). The CDR3 has 15 amino acids.